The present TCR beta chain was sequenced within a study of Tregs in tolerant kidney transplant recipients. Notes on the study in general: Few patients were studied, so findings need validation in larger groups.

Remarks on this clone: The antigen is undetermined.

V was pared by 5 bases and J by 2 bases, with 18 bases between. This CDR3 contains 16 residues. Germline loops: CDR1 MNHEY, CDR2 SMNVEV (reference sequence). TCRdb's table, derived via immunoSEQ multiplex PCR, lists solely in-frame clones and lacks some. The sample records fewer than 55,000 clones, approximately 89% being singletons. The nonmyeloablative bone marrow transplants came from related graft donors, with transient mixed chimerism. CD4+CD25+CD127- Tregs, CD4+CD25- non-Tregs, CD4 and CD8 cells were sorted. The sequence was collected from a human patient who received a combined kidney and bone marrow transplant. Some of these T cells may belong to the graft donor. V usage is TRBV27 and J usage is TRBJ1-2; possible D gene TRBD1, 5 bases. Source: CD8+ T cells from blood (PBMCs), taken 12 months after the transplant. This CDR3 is CASSLRGGYPNYGYTF. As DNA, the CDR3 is TGTGCCAGCAGTCTGAGGGGAGGGTATCCCAACTATGGCTACACCTTC.